The 28 T cell receptor beta chains listed next were all sequenced from one sample in a study of T cells in Graves' hyperthyroidism and ophthalmopathy. TCR beta CDR3 region amplification was performed from RNA transcripts. An initial round of RT-PCR targeting the TCR CDR3 relied on the HTBI primer set. TCRdb re-called the multiplex PCR reads with MiXCR, one entry per CDR3 protein. The sample shows 200,000 to 300,000 distinct CDR3 sequences, 16% of them seen only once. Sequencing was performed on blood. The receptor source for this set is a woman between 18 and 30 years old with Graves' ophthalmopathy.

This clonotype is a singleton in its sample. The rearrangement joins TRBV12-3 or TRBV12-4 to TRBJ2-7; 12 bases align to TRBD2. With V trimmed by 3 bases and J by 5 bases, 11 bases remained unmatched. CDR3 length: 17 residues. The CDR3 nucleotides read TGTGCCAGCAGTTTGCCGGCTAGCGGGGGGGGAGGAGACGAGCAGTACTTC. Translating it yields CASSLPASGGGGDEQYF.

V is TRBV3-2 and J is TRBJ2-5; TRBD2 is the table's D call, not checked against the DNA. TRBV3-2 is assigned pseudogene status. The CDR3 totals 18 residues. The CDR3 nucleotides are TGTGCCAGCAGCATTATGGAGGTCGGTACCGATGTCCAAGAGACCCAGTACTTC. This sequence encodes CASSIMEVGTDVQETQYF.

This clonotype was counted ten times or more. The V call is TRBV18, the J call TRBJ2-3; perhaps TRBD1 as D (6 bases). The length of the CDR3 is 17 residues. The germline gives CDR1 KGHSH, CDR2 LQKENI. Deletions cut 0 bases from V and 3 bases from J, with 16 bases between. CDR3 coding DNA: TGTGCCAGCTCACCACCGGTCTACAGGGAAGAAACAGATACGCAGTATTTT. Translating it yields CASSPPVYREETDTQYF.

The table lists this clonotype with many counts. The rearrangement links TRBV6-1 to TRBJ2-3; 9 nucleotides agree with TRBD2. Germline-derived CDR1 and CDR2 are MNHNS and SASEGT. J lost 5 bases, V lost 6 bases, and 9 bases had no gene match. CDR3 length equals 15 residues. The CDR3 bases are TGTGCCAGCAGCCCTTATCGACTAGCGGTAGATACGCAGTATTTT. Its translation is CASSPYRLAVDTQYF.

This clonotype was observed at least ten times. The chain joins TRBV12-3 or TRBV12-4 to TRBJ1-2; D not certain. This CDR3 comprises 12 residues. V was clipped by 4 bases and J by 8 bases, with 11 bases between them. Written as DNA, the CDR3 is TGTGCCAGCAGTTGGACCCGTGGAGGCTACACCTTC. Protein product: CASSWTRGGYTF.

There are many counts of this clonotype. The rearrangement joins TRBV29-1 to TRBJ2-7; perhaps D is TRBD1 or TRBD2 (5 bases each). The CDR3 extends over 12 amino acids. CDR1 and CDR2 from the germline V gene are SQVTM and ANQGSEA. The V end lost 6 bases, the J end lost 6 bases, and 15 bases lay between the germline ends. The CDR3 spells CSVAYSGGEQYF. CDR3 DNA sequence: TGCAGCGTCGCTTATTCTGGGGGCGAGCAGTACTTC.

In this sample, this clonotype turned up many times. The J gene is TRBJ2-3, the V gene TRBV6-2 or TRBV6-3; the D gene is possibly TRBD2 (6 bases). V lost 7 bases to trimming and J lost 3 bases, with 17 bases between them. The germline V gene has CDR1 MNHEY and CDR2 SVGEGT. The CDR3 runs to 15 residues. The CDR3 loop is CASIPIGGRTDTQYF. The CDR3, as DNA: TGTGCCAGCATCCCCATCGGGGGACGGACAGATACGCAGTATTTT.

The chain employs TRBV4-3 and TRBJ2-1; weak D call: TRBD1 (6 bases). V lost 1 base, J lost 0 bases, and 10 bases lay in between. The CDR3 totals 16 residues. Germline V lookup: CDR1 LGHNA, CDR2 YSLEER. The CDR3 DNA reads TGCGCCAGCAGCCAAGTACAGGGCAGCTCCTACAATGAGCAGTTCTTC. Translated: CASSQVQGSSYNEQFF.

This clonotype was recorded many times. This chain uses TRBV25-1 with TRBJ2-3, with D unclear. The ends were cut back, 3 bases at V and 0 bases at J, with 13 bases in the middle. Germline V gene data show CDR1 as MGHDK and CDR2 as SYGVNS. The CDR3 spans 16 residues. In nucleotides, the CDR3 is TGTGCCAGCAGTGACCTTTCGAAAACTAGCACAGATACGCAGTATTTT. Its translation is CASSDLSKTSTDTQYF. Full variable domain (outside the CDR3, taken from reference TRBV25-1 and TRBJ2-3): EADIYQTPRYLVIGTGKKITLECSQTMGHDKMYWYQQDPGMELHLIHYSYGVNSTEKGDLSSESTVSRIRTEHFPLTLESARPSHTSQYLCASSDLSKTSTDTQYFGPGTRLTVL.

The gene calls are TRBV11-2 and TRBJ2-7; TRBD1 matches at 9 bases. The CDR3 covers 15 residues. Germline CDR1 SGHAT, CDR2 FQNNGV. The trim removed 4 bases at V and 4 bases at J, leaving 8 bases unmatched. The CDR3 sequence is CASSSLDRGNYEQYF. CDR3 nucleotide sequence: TGTGCCAGCAGCTCGCTGGACAGGGGTAATTACGAGCAGTACTTC.

This clonotype was recorded many times. The rearrangement joins TRBV30 to TRBJ1-6; 9 bases agree with TRBD1. Germline loops: CDR1 GTSNPN, CDR2 SVGIG (reference sequence). The junction had 3 bases not matched to a gene; V was cut back by 1 base and J by 8 bases. The CDR3 runs 14 residues. CDR3 in amino acids: CAWSGGQGYSPLHF. Written as DNA, the CDR3 is TGTGCCTGGAGTGGTGGACAGGGGTATTCACCCCTCCACTTT.

There are many counts of this clonotype. The J gene is TRBJ2-3, the V gene TRBV30; D is possibly TRBD2 (5 bases). CDR1 GTSNPN and CDR2 SVGIG come from the germline V gene (reference sequence). This CDR3 is built from 13 residues. The V gene lost 2 bases and the J gene lost 5 bases, with 11 bases spanning the gap. The CDR3 bases are TGTGCCTGGAGTCCCCCCGGGATAGATACGCAGTATTTT. Its protein product is CAWSPPGIDTQYF.

This clonotype showed up many times. The CDR3 DNA is TGCAGCTTTCGGACAGAGTCGAGGGAGTACTTC. The encoded protein is CSFRTESREYF. The chain has TRBV29-1 and TRBJ2-5; D possibly corresponds to TRBD1 (6 bases). The germline V and J ends were trimmed by 8 bases and 12 bases, with 19 bases remaining between them. The CDR3 runs to 11 residues. The germline V gene has CDR1 SQVTM and CDR2 ANQGSEA.

This clonotype was observed many times. The chain recombines TRBV18 with TRBJ1-2; D not resolved. Germline V gives CDR1 KGHSH, CDR2 LQKENI. The V gene lost 3 bases and the J gene lost 4 bases, with 15 bases spanning the gap. This CDR3 has 15 amino acids. The CDR3 loop is CASSPEAGPPYGYTF. As DNA, the CDR3 is TGTGCCAGCTCACCCGAGGCAGGCCCGCCCTATGGCTACACCTTC.

This clonotype was seen repeatedly, ten times or more. The chain carries TRBV6-6 and TRBJ1-2; D is uncertain. The CDR3 length is 14 residues. In germline, CDR1 is MNHNY, CDR2 SVGAGI (reference sequence). V dropped 0 bases and J dropped 5 bases, with 10 bases sitting between them. The CDR3 DNA sequence: TGTGCCAGCAGTTACTCCGCGCAGACGTATGGCTACACCTTC. Encoded protein: CASSYSAQTYGYTF.

This clonotype was recorded at least ten times. The chain is built from TRBV12-3 or TRBV12-4 and TRBJ1-1, with D possibly TRBD1 on 6 matching bases. V was clipped by 0 bases and J by 3 bases, with 11 bases between them. The CDR3 runs to 15 residues. The CDR3 region has the DNA TGTGCCAGCAGTTTAGCGGGGGCAGCCTACACTGAAGCTTTCTTT. Residues: CASSLAGAAYTEAFF.

This clonotype was counted many times. This chain links TRBV30 with TRBJ1-2; D remains ambiguous. The CDR3 runs to 11 residues. V lost 1 base, J lost 0 bases, and 0 bases lay in between. Per germline, CDR1 GTSNPN and CDR2 SVGIG (reference sequence). DNA of the CDR3: TGTGCCTGGAGTGCTAACTATGGCTACACCTTC. Its protein product is CAWSANYGYTF. The variable domain in full, completed from reference TRBV30 and TRBJ1-2, reads SQTIHQWPATLVQPVGSPLSLECTVEGTSNPNLYWYRQAAGRGLQLLFYSVGIGQISSEVPQNLSASRPQDRQFILSSKKLLLSDSGFYLCAWSANYGYTFGSGTRLTVV.

The chain has TRBV27 and TRBJ2-7; 11 bases line up with TRBD2. The CDR3 has 16 residues. Germline V gene lookup returns CDR1 MNHEY and CDR2 SMNVEV (reference sequence). Germline trimming cut 2 bases from V and 2 bases from J; bases unmatched to any gene: 5. CDR3 region: CASSLILAGGAYEQYF. The CDR3 DNA reads TGTGCCAGCAGTTTAATCCTAGCGGGAGGTGCCTACGAGCAGTACTTC.

The chain carries TRBV3-1 and TRBJ2-1; unclear D gene. Per the germline V gene, CDR1 is LGHDT and CDR2 is YNNKEL (reference sequence). This CDR3 is 12 amino acids long. The V end lost 2 bases, the J end lost 7 bases, and 6 bases lay between the germline ends. The chain's CDR3 is CASSQTRNEQFF. CDR3 nucleotide sequence: TGTGCCAGCAGCCAAACGAGGAATGAGCAGTTCTTC.

This clonotype was counted ten times or more. The genes are TRBV28 and TRBJ1-5; tentative D call: TRBD1 (5 bases). V dropped 0 bases and J dropped 3 bases, with 9 bases sitting between them. Germline V lookup: CDR1 MDHEN, CDR2 SYDVKM. There are 15 residues in the CDR3. The CDR3 spells CASSLWQDNNQPQHF. In DNA, the CDR3 is TGTGCCAGCAGTTTATGGCAGGACAACAATCAGCCCCAGCATTTT. The variable domain in full, completed from reference TRBV28 and TRBJ1-5, reads DVKVTQSSRYLVKRTGEKVFLECVQDMDHENMFWYRQDPGLGLRLIYFSYDVKMKEKGDIPEGYSVSREKKERFSLILESASTNQTSMYLCASSLWQDNNQPQHFGDGTRLSIL.

In this sample, this clonotype turned up many times. The genes are TRBV12-3 or TRBV12-4 and TRBJ2-2; 7 positions match TRBD2. This CDR3 has 15 amino acids. V trimming: 6 bases; J trimming: 5 bases; junction bases outside the gene matches: 9. CDR3 loop: CASSWQGGKTGELFF. DNA of the CDR3: TGTGCCAGCAGCTGGCAGGGAGGGAAAACCGGGGAGCTGTTTTTT.

This chain links TRBV11-2 with TRBJ2-5; 9 nucleotides align to TRBD1. This CDR3 comprises 13 residues. The trim removed 6 bases at V and 5 bases at J, leaving 4 bases unmatched. The germline gives CDR1 SGHAT, CDR2 FQNNGV. CDR3 nucleotides: TGTGCCAGCAGGACCGGGACAGGGGAGACCCAGTACTTC. Protein product: CASRTGTGETQYF.

This clonotype has a count of ten or more. The chain uses TRBV24-1 and TRBJ2-3; possibly TRBD2 for D (6 bases). The CDR3 is made up of 14 amino acids. Germline V CDR1 and CDR2: KGHDR, SFDVKD. Trimming took 1 base from V and 6 from J, leaving 10 bases between them. CDR3 in DNA: TGTGCCACCAGTGATTTCGGGGGAAGGGATACGCAGTATTTT. Its translation is CATSDFGGRDTQYF.

In its sample, this clonotype was seen a few times. This sequence joins TRBV29-1 and TRBJ2-1, with 13 nucleotides matching TRBD2. Germline CDR1 is SQVTM and CDR2 is ANQGSEA. The CDR3 covers 15 residues. Trimming removed 6 bases from V and 7 bases from J; junction bases left unmatched: 9. CDR3 in DNA: TGCAGCGTCACCCCGGGACTAGCGGGGAGAAATGAGCAGTTCTTC. The encoded protein is CSVTPGLAGRNEQFF.

This clonotype occurred many times. The V call is TRBV6-1, the J call TRBJ2-3, with 9 bases identical to TRBD1. CDR3 size: 13 residues. J lost 6 bases, V lost 5 bases, and 3 bases had no gene match. Germline CDR1 and CDR2: MNHNS and SASEGT. The CDR3 protein is CASSSGQGDTQYF. CDR3 bases: TGTGCCAGCAGTTCTGGACAGGGGGATACGCAGTATTTT.

This clonotype was observed a few times. V usage is TRBV6-1 and J usage is TRBJ2-6; weak D call: TRBD1 (6 bases). CDR1 MNHNS and CDR2 SASEGT come from the germline V gene. V was cut by 4 bases and J by 0 bases, with 13 bases left in between. The CDR3 extends over 17 amino acids. The CDR3: CASSAPTGFSGANVLTF. The CDR3 region has the DNA TGTGCCAGCAGTGCCCCAACAGGGTTCTCTGGGGCCAACGTCCTGACTTTC.

Details on this clonotype: This could be a read error, since a much larger clone is one nucleotide away. The genes are TRBV27 and TRBJ2-6; D is unclear. In germline, CDR1 is MNHEY, CDR2 SMNVEV (reference sequence). This CDR3 region has 14 residues. V lost 6 bases to trimming and J lost 0 bases, with 6 bases between them. The CDR3 region is CASRKSSGANVLTF. The CDR3 coding sequence is TGTGCCAGCAGGAAAAGCTCTGGGGCCAACGTCCTGACTTTC.

This clonotype appeared many times. The V and J genes are TRBV5-1 and TRBJ1-1, with 10 positions matching TRBD1. The V and J ends lost 3 bases and 0 bases, in that order; junction bases with no gene match: 11. CDR1 SGHRS and CDR2 YFSETQ come from the germline V gene. The CDR3 consists of 18 residues. Here the CDR3 reads CASSSPHGQGGMNTEAFF. The CDR3 coding sequence is TGCGCCAGCAGCTCCCCACATGGACAGGGGGGAATGAACACTGAAGCTTTCTTT.